This T cell receptor (beta chain) was observed in a study of blood T cell repertoires in COVID-19. Study at large: In each case, the material was cDNA or gDNA derived from T cells, B-cell-depleted T cells, or PBMCs.

Data came from immunoSEQ multiplex PCR; TCRdb stores just in-frame clones and leaves some out. Among 340,000 or so clones, about nine tenths were seen once, and the ten largest hold 1%. Germline V gives CDR1 SGHNT, CDR2 YYREEE (reference sequence). The CDR3 runs to 15 residues. Between the trimmed V and J ends, which lost 3 bases and 2 bases, there was a span of 14 bases. The chain joins TRBV5-4 to TRBJ2-5; D gene ambiguous. Sequencing was done on a sample of peripheral blood. This clonotype was obtained from a man aged 45-65 years with active or convalescent COVID-19. CDR3 nucleotides: TGTGCCAGCAGCTCACACAGCTCCCTACAAGAGACCCAGTACTTC. Translated: CASSSHSSLQETQYF.